The 6 T cell receptor beta chains below were found in one sample sequenced in a study of vaccination effects on CD4 cells after COVID-19. The antigens these receptors bind are not known. Isolation of CD4+ T cells took place after more than 9 days of culture. Two-dose vaccination with either BNT162b2 or mRNA-1273 was given to the participants. TCRdb keeps only in-frame clones here, not all; method: immunoSEQ multiplex PCR. The sample records approximately 60,000 clones, 78% being singletons. The sequencing here drew on CD4+ T cells from PBMCs cultured without peptide, taken after COVID-19 vaccination. The source is a human donor who received a COVID-19 vaccine.

The chain is built from TRBV2 and TRBJ2-2; perhaps TRBD1 as D (6 bases). Trimming stripped 2 bases from V and 0 bases from J, with 7 bases between. The CDR3 contains 15 residues. The germline CDR1 and CDR2 sequences are SNHLY and FYNNEI. The CDR3 coding sequence is TGTGCCAGCAGTGAACGGACAGCGAACACCGGGGAGCTGTTTTTT. Encoded protein: CASSERTANTGELFF. Full variable domain (outside the CDR3, taken from reference TRBV2 and TRBJ2-2): EPEVTQTPSHQVTQMGQEVILRCVPISNHLYFYWYRQILGQKVEFLVSFYNNEISEKSEIFDDQFSVERPDGSNFTLKIRSTKLEDSAMYFCASSERTANTGELFFGEGSRLTVL.

V is TRBV7-9 and J is TRBJ2-5; 9 nucleotides agree with TRBD1. The V gene end was trimmed by 5 bases and the J gene end by 2 bases; junction bases not matched to a gene: 12. Germline values: CDR1 SEHNR, CDR2 FQNEAQ (reference sequence). CDR3 size: 17 residues. CDR3 sequence reads: CASSLAGTGWGQETQYF. CDR3 in DNA: TGTGCCAGCAGCCTGGCGGGGACAGGGTGGGGGCAAGAGACCCAGTACTTC.

This clone is a singleton in its sample. The chain carries TRBV18 and TRBJ1-4, with TRBD1 identical over 7 bases. V lost 6 bases and J lost 0; bases outside the gene matches: 10. CDR3 length: 17 residues. Germline V gene sequence: CDR1 KGHSH, CDR2 LQKENI. In DNA, the CDR3 is TGTGCCAGCTCCCCAGCAGGGGGAAGGGCAACTAATGAAAAACTGTTTTTT. Translation: CASSPAGGRATNEKLFF.

This chain uses TRBV27 with TRBJ1-6; a weak D match, TRBD1 (5 bases). V lost 2 bases to trimming and J lost 6 bases, with 17 bases between them. This CDR3 is 17 amino acids long. Germline lookup yields CDR1 MNHEY and CDR2 SMNVEV (reference sequence). CDR3 coding DNA: TGTGCCAGCAGTTTAGAAGCAGGGAGTATATCTAATTCACCCCTCCACTTT. Its protein is CASSLEAGSISNSPLHF.

The chain couples TRBV28 to TRBJ2-1, with D uncertain. Trimming left V 5 bases short and J 4 bases short, with 12 bases between. The CDR3 is 14 residues long. Germline loops: CDR1 MDHEN, CDR2 SYDVKM. Here the CDR3 DNA reads TGTGCCAGCAGTCCACGACCGGGTTACAATGAGCAGTTCTTC. As protein: CASSPRPGYNEQFF.

The V gene is TRBV7-8, the J gene TRBJ2-7; 7 bases agree with TRBD1. Per germline, CDR1 SGHVS and CDR2 FQNEAQ. Losses at the gene ends were 6 bases for V and 6 bases for J; bases not matched to a gene: 8. CDR3 length equals 13 residues. CDR3 amino acids: CASRRTGAIEQYF. CDR3 nucleotides: TGTGCCAGCAGGCGTACAGGGGCGATCGAGCAGTACTTC.